What follows describes a single T cell receptor (beta chain). This entry comes from a study of control samples from healthy donors and cancer patients. Profiling relied on immunoSEQ multiplex PCR, and the TCRdb table lists in-frame clones only, not all of them. The data contain 100,000 to 150,000 clones, 80% to 95% of them singletons. V was shortened by 5 bases and J by 2 bases, with 12 bases between the two germline ends. The length of the CDR3 is 14 residues. Germline lookup yields CDR1 SEHNR and CDR2 FQNEAQ (reference sequence). This sequence joins TRBV7-9 and TRBJ2-5; D unresolved. Input material: blood. This TCR was sampled from a woman between 45 and 60 years old in good health. CDR3 sequence reads: CASSLPRPQETQYF. CDR3 coding DNA: TGTGCCAGCAGCCTCCCCCGCCCACAAGAGACCCAGTACTTC.